The 24 T cell receptor beta chains below come from one sample, sequenced in a study of regulatory T cells in long-lasting Graves disease. The TCR beta library used iRepertoire HTBI primers with Arm-PCR amplification of CDR3. One entry per CDR3 protein results from TCRdb running MiXCR on the multiplex PCR reads. Of about 560,000 distinct CDR3 sequences in the sample, about 16% were seen once. Indicated time point: newly diagnosed GD, antithyroid drugs for less than 3 months. PBMC RNA was the source of the TCR library. The same sample was also studied in work on T cells in Graves' hyperthyroidism and ophthalmopathy.

Sample: peripheral blood mononuclear cells (PBMCs), taken at new diagnosis, from a patient treated with antithyroid drugs. Receptors originate from a man younger than 35 with Graves disease.

The chain uses TRBV13 and TRBJ2-7; 11 bases align to TRBD2. This CDR3 region has 15 residues. From germline, CDR1 is PRHDT and CDR2 FYEKMQ (reference sequence). J was trimmed by 2 bases and V by 8 bases; bases with no gene match: 8. The CDR3 coding sequence is TGTGCCAGCCTAGGGACTAGCGGACTCGCCTACGAGCAGTACTTC. Translation: CASLGTSGLAYEQYF.

This clonotype has only a few counts. V usage is TRBV20-1 and J usage is TRBJ1-1; 7 bases match TRBD1. V shed 3 bases and J 0 bases; nucleotides not matched to a gene: 7. CDR3 size: 15 residues. In germline, CDR1 is DFQATT, CDR2 SNEGSKA (reference sequence). The CDR3 reads CSASPRTGLNTEAFF. The CDR3 region has the DNA TGCAGTGCTAGCCCCAGGACAGGCTTGAACACTGAAGCTTTCTTT.

The rearrangement joins TRBV12-3 or TRBV12-4 to TRBJ2-1; 9 bases agree with TRBD1. V lost 0 bases, J lost 0 bases, and 6 bases stayed unmatched. There are 18 residues in the CDR3. Here the CDR3 reads CASSLAGETGGSYNEQFF. Here the CDR3 DNA reads TGTGCCAGCAGTTTAGCGGGTGAGACAGGGGGCTCCTACAATGAGCAGTTCTTC.

This clonotype was picked up many times. The rearrangement joins TRBV20-1 to TRBJ1-1; no clear D. V was pared by 3 bases and J by 0 bases, with 11 bases between. CDR3 length: 14 amino acids. Germline loops: CDR1 DFQATT, CDR2 SNEGSKA (reference sequence). CDR3 amino acids: CSASPGSLNTEAFF. The CDR3 DNA reads as TGCAGTGCTAGCCCAGGATCCTTGAACACTGAAGCTTTCTTT.

The chain has TRBV7-9 and TRBJ2-7; 13 bases agree with TRBD2. V was clipped by 5 bases and J by 6 bases; unmatched bases: 7. CDR3 size: 15 residues. Per germline, CDR1 SEHNR and CDR2 FQNEAQ (reference sequence). CDR3 in amino acids: CASSPLAGGNVEQYF. As DNA, the CDR3 is TGTGCCAGCAGCCCACTAGCGGGAGGGAATGTCGAGCAGTACTTC.

This clonotype was detected many times. The chain links TRBV29-1 to TRBJ2-3; no definite D call. Trimming left V 5 bases short and J 5 bases short, with 17 bases between. The CDR3 covers 14 residues. In germline, CDR1 is SQVTM, CDR2 ANQGSEA. The CDR3 DNA sequence: TGCAGCGTTCGTCCGGTGGGGTGGGGAGATACGCAGTATTTT. Amino acid sequence: CSVRPVGWGDTQYF.

A word on this clonotype: Since a much larger clone is just one base distant, this may be a read error. The chain uses TRBV28 and TRBJ1-4; 7 bases line up with TRBD1. The germline V gene has CDR1 MDHEN and CDR2 SYDVKM. The CDR3 has 16 amino acids. The CDR3, as DNA: TGTGCCAGCAGTTTATTCATCAGGGGGAAGGATGAAAAACTGTTTTTC. Translating gives CASSLFIRGKDEKLFF. The full variable domain, in which reference TRBV28 and TRBJ1-4 provide the parts outside the CDR3, is DVKVTQSSRYLVKRTGEKVFLECVQDMDHENMFWYRQDPGLGLRLIYFSYDVKMKEKGDIPEGYSVSREKKERFSLILESASTNQTSMYLCASSLFIRGKDEKLFFGSGTQLSVL.

The table lists this clonotype with many counts. The chain links TRBV11-2 to TRBJ2-1; no reliable D call. The CDR3 totals 17 residues. Germline values: CDR1 SGHAT, CDR2 FQNNGV. Trimming cost V 0 bases and J 2 bases, with 14 bases left between them. DNA for the CDR3: TGTGCCAGCAGCTTAGATAGTCGGAGACAAGCCTACAATGAGCAGTTCTTC. Protein product: CASSLDSRRQAYNEQFF.

The CDR3 nucleotides are TGTGCCAGCAGTCCACTCGGAAGAGCGGGAGTTACCGGGGAGCTGTTTTTT. As protein: CASSPLGRAGVTGELFF. The chain has TRBV25-1 and TRBJ2-2; TRBD2 agrees at 8 bases. Per the germline V gene, CDR1 is MGHDK and CDR2 is SYGVNS. The V segment lost 5 bases and the J segment 5 bases; nucleotides outside the gene matches: 13. The CDR3 loop spans 17 amino acids.

There are many counts of this clonotype. The chain carries TRBV28 and TRBJ1-5; no clear D gene. Germline assignment: CDR1 MDHEN and CDR2 SYDVKM. This CDR3 is built from 12 residues. Between the trimmed V and J ends, which lost 6 bases and 4 bases, there was a span of 7 bases. In nucleotides, the CDR3 is TGTGCCAGCAGAGTTATAAATCAGCCCCAGCATTTT. Protein: CASRVINQPQHF. Combining the CDR3 with reference TRBV28 and TRBJ1-5 gives the whole variable domain DVKVTQSSRYLVKRTGEKVFLECVQDMDHENMFWYRQDPGLGLRLIYFSYDVKMKEKGDIPEGYSVSREKKERFSLILESASTNQTSMYLCASRVINQPQHFGDGTRLSIL.

This clonotype has a count of ten or more. This sequence joins TRBV11-2 and TRBJ1-4, with no clear D. The V gene lost 5 bases and the J gene lost 8 bases, with 9 bases spanning the gap. From germline, CDR1 is SGHAT and CDR2 FQNNGV. The CDR3 has 12 residues. CDR3 in amino acids: CASSRRQEKLFF. CDR3 in DNA: TGTGCCAGCAGCCGCCGTCAAGAAAAACTGTTTTTT. Full variable domain (outside the CDR3, taken from reference TRBV11-2 and TRBJ1-4): EAGVAQSPRYKIIEKRQSVAFWCNPISGHATLYWYQQILGQGPKLLIQFQNNGVVDDSQLPKDRFSAERLKGVDSTLKIQPAKLEDSAVYLCASSRRQEKLFFGSGTQLSVL.

In this sample, this clonotype turned up many times. This rearrangement joins TRBV28 to TRBJ2-1; TRBD2 agrees at 8 bases. There are 15 residues in the CDR3. CDR1 and CDR2 from the germline V gene are MDHEN and SYDVKM. Germline trimming cut 5 bases from V and 5 bases from J; bases unmatched to any gene: 8. The CDR3 DNA reads as TGTGCCAGCAGTCCCGGGACTAGAGGTAACAATGAGCAGTTCTTC. Protein product: CASSPGTRGNNEQFF.

This clonotype occurred once. A far larger clone is just one base off, so this is likely a read error. The J gene is TRBJ2-1, the V gene TRBV11-2; D is uncertain. The better agreement between TRBJ2-5 and the DNA end casts doubt on the J call. CDR1 is SGHAT and CDR2 is FQNNGV in the germline V gene. The CDR3 sequence is 13 residues long. The CDR3 loop reads CASSFWPQGTQYF. CDR3 in DNA: TGTGCCAGCAGCTTCTGGCCGCAAGGGACCCAGTACTTC.

This clonotype was counted many times. V and J are TRBV5-8 and TRBJ1-1; no firm D call. With 3 bases removed from V and 0 bases from J, the gap between germline ends came to 18 bases. CDR3 length equals 17 residues. Germline loops: CDR1 SGHTS, CDR2 YDEGEE. CDR3 loop: CASSSRPGRTMNTEAFF. CDR3 in DNA: TGTGCCAGCAGCTCAAGACCCGGCAGGACCATGAACACTGAAGCTTTCTTT. Full variable domain (rest looked up from reference TRBV5-8 and TRBJ1-1): EAGVTQSPTHLIKTRGQQATLRCSPISGHTSVYWYQQALGLGLQFLLWYDEGEERNRGNFPPRFSGRQFPNYSSELNVNALELEDSALYLCASSSRPGRTMNTEAFFGQGTRLTVV.

There are a few counts of this clonotype. This may come from a read error, since a much larger clone is one base off. The chain links TRBV2 to TRBJ1-1; 10 nucleotides line up with TRBD1. With 5 bases clipped from V and 7 bases from J, the junction kept 13 bases outside the gene matches. In germline, CDR1 is SNHLY, CDR2 FYNNEI. This CDR3 is 16 amino acids long. The CDR3 loop reads CASSFGTGVPLGEAFF. CDR3 coding DNA: TGTGCCAGCAGTTTTGGGACAGGGGTTCCCCTGGGTGAAGCTTTCTTT.

In this sample, this clonotype turned up many times. J is TRBJ2-2 and V is TRBV20-1; weak D call: TRBD1 (6 bases). From germline, CDR1 is DFQATT and CDR2 SNEGSKA (reference sequence). The CDR3 runs 15 residues. With 1 base removed from V and 7 bases from J, the gap between germline ends came to 16 bases. The CDR3 DNA reads as TGCAGTGCTAGAGTATCTGGGGGCGCGGGCGGGGAGCTGTTTTTT. It codes for CSARVSGGAGGELFF.

This clonotype was observed a few times. The gene calls are TRBV19 and TRBJ2-2; D unclear. Trimming took 7 bases from V and 7 from J, leaving 19 bases between them. The germline V gene encodes CDR1 LNHDA and CDR2 SQIVND (reference sequence). The CDR3 extends over 15 amino acids. The CDR3 nucleotides are TGTGCCAGTAACCCGCTTCCAGAGTGGGGCGGGGAGCTGTTTTTT. Translating gives CASNPLPEWGGELFF.

V and J are TRBV5-1 and TRBJ2-3; D may be TRBD2 (6 bases). The last part of the DNA fits TRBJ2-1 better; the J call may be wrong. This CDR3 has 14 residues. Germline V gene lookup returns CDR1 SGHRS and CDR2 YFSETQ. The CDR3 region is CASSVGGTNNEQFF. The CDR3 nucleotides read TGCGCCAGCAGCGTCGGGGGTACGAACAATGAGCAGTTCTTC.

This clonotype has a count of ten or more. The chain combines TRBV27 with TRBJ1-1; no reliable D call. The CDR3 is made up of 13 amino acids. Between the trimmed V and J ends, which lost 2 bases and 10 bases, there was a span of 14 bases. Germline CDR1 and CDR2: MNHEY and SMNVEV (reference sequence). The CDR3 protein is CASSLKEGAGAFF. In DNA, the CDR3 is TGTGCCAGCAGTTTAAAGGAGGGTGCCGGAGCTTTCTTT.

This clonotype has ten or more counts. CDR3 amino acids: CASSYSGQGWYEQYF. CDR3 nucleotides: TGTGCCAGCAGTTACTCCGGGCAGGGGTGGTACGAGCAGTACTTC. The chain carries TRBV6-5 and TRBJ2-7; possible D gene TRBD1, 6 bases. The CDR3 covers 15 residues. Trimming took off 0 bases at V and 4 bases at J, with 13 bases between the two ends. Germline-derived CDR1 and CDR2 are MNHEY and SVGAGI.

The table lists this clonotype with many counts. The chain links TRBV29-1 to TRBJ2-7; 10 bases are shared with TRBD1. The germline gives CDR1 SQVTM, CDR2 ANQGSEA. The CDR3 runs to 16 residues. V gave up 4 bases and J gave up 4 bases; unmatched junction bases: 13. Here the CDR3 reads CSVALRDRGSGYEQYF. CDR3 nucleotides: TGCAGCGTTGCCCTCCGGGACAGGGGTTCGGGGTACGAGCAGTACTTC.

V gene TRBV7-6 combines with J gene TRBJ2-5; D not certain. This CDR3 spans 13 amino acids. Looked up from germline, CDR1 is SGHVS and CDR2 is FNYEAQ. With 4 bases removed from V and 4 bases from J, the gap between germline ends came to 10 bases. The chain's CDR3 is CASSSTTPETQYF. The CDR3 bases are TGTGCCAGCAGCTCCACAACACCAGAGACCCAGTACTTC.

This clonotype was counted at least ten times. The chain couples TRBV2 to TRBJ2-1, with D unclear. The germline V gene encodes CDR1 SNHLY and CDR2 FYNNEI. Deletions cut 0 bases from V and 11 bases from J, with 11 bases between. CDR3 length: 13 residues. The CDR3 here is CASSEASFTQQFF. The CDR3 nucleotides are TGTGCCAGCAGTGAAGCGTCCTTTACCCAGCAGTTCTTC.

In this sample, this clonotype turned up a few times. The J gene is TRBJ1-4, the V gene TRBV6-1; D unclear. This CDR3 is built from 15 residues. Germline V CDR1 and CDR2: MNHNS, SASEGT. V was clipped by 5 bases and J by 8 bases, with 18 bases between them. The DNA of the CDR3 is TGTGCCAGCAGTAAGGATCCGGGTCGCCCGGAAAAACTGTTTTTT. It specifies CASSKDPGRPEKLFF.